The subject of this entry is one T cell receptor beta chain. Its specificity is not known. Per the germline V gene, CDR1 is MNHEY and CDR2 is SVGAGI. V lost 0 bases to trimming and J lost 2 bases; unmatched junction nucleotides: 7. The CDR3 totals 16 residues. The data are from a study of shared clonotypes between healthy human individuals. Study results and limitations: The generation probabilities recorded for non-shared clonotypes fell below those of clonotypes shared by all four donors. Sequencing depth was expected to affect clonotype sharing among donors.

The naive CD8 fraction comprised CD45RO-negative cells positively selected for CCR7 and excluded terminally differentiated effector memory CD45RA+ cells. Template for every sorted-subset replicate PCR totaled around 210 ng DNA, some 30,000 T cell genomes. Libraries were prepared by immunoSEQ multiplex PCR; TCRdb keeps only in-frame clonotypes and omits some of them. The sample records more than 2 million clones, roughly 94% being singletons. This receptor was taken from a man younger than 30 in good health. What was sequenced was naive CD8+ T cells sorted from blood. This chain joins TRBV6-5 and TRBJ2-7, with 7 bases fitting TRBD1. The chain's CDR3 is CASSYSRQTGTYEQYF. CDR3 nucleotides: TGTGCCAGCAGTTACTCTAGACAGACAGGGACCTACGAGCAGTACTTC.